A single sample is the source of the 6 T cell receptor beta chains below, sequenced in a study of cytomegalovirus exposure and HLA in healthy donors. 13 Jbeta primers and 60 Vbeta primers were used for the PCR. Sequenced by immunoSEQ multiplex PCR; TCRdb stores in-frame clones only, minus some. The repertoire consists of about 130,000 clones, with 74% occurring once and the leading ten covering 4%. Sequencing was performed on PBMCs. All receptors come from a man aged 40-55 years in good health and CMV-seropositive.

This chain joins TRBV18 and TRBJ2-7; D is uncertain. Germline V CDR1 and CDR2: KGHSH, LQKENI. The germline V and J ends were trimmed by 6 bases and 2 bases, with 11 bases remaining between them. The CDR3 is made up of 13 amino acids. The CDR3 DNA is TGTGCCAGCTCGTCTGAGGCAGCCTACGAGCAGTACTTC. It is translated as CASSSEAAYEQYF.

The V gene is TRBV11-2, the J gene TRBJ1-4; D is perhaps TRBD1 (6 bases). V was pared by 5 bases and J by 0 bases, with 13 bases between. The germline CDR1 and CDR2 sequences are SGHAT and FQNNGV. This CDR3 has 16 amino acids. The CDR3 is CASSQAGAPTNEKLFF. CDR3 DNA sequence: TGTGCCAGCAGCCAAGCAGGGGCCCCAACTAATGAAAAACTGTTTTTT.

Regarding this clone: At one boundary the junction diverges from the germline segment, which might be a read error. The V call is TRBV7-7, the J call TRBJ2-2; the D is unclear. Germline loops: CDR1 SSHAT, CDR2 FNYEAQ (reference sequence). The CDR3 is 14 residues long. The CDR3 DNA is TGTGCTAGCAGCTCGACACAGTACACCGGGGAGCTGTTTTTT. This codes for CASSSTQYTGELFF.

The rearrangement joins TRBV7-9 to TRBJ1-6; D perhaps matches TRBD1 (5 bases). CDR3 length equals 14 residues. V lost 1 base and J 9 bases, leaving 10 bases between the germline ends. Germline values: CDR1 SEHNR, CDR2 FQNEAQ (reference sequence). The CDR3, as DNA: TGTGCCAGCAGCTTAGAAGGGGCTGTTTCACCCCTCCACTTT. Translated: CASSLEGAVSPLHF. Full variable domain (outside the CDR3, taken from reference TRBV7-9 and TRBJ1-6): DTGVSQNPRHKITKRGQNVTFRCDPISEHNRLYWYRQTLGQGPEFLTYFQNEAQLEKSRLLSDRFSAERPKGSFSTLEIQRTEQGDSAMYLCASSLEGAVSPLHFGNGTRLTVT.

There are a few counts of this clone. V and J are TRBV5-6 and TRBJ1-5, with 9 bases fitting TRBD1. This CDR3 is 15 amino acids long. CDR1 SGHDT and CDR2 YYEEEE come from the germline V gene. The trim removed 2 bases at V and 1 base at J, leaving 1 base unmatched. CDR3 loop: CASSFGQGSNQPQHF. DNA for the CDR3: TGTGCCAGCAGCTTCGGACAGGGGAGCAATCAGCCCCAGCATTTT.

The CDR3 sequence is CASSPTGSYSYEQYF. The DNA for the CDR3 is TGCGCCAGCAGCCCGACAGGGAGTTACTCCTACGAGCAGTACTTC. The chain carries TRBV4-1 and TRBJ2-7; TRBD1 agrees at 7 bases. The CDR3 is 15 amino acids. J gave up 0 bases and V 4 bases, and 6 bases lay outside the gene matches. CDR1 and CDR2 (germline): MGHRA, YSYEKL.